This entry lists 25 T cell receptor beta chains sequenced from one sample in a study of blood T cell repertoires in COVID-19. Clones were sequenced by immunoSEQ multiplex PCR, and TCRdb holds only the in-frame ones, with some missing. Here the sample spans roughly 150,000 clones, about nine tenths being singletons. The specimen sequenced was peripheral blood. The receptors derive from a man aged 18-30 years with acute or convalescent COVID-19.

J is TRBJ1-2 and V is TRBV19, with a tentative D call TRBD1 (6 bases). The V end lost 6 bases, the J end lost 0 bases, and 14 bases lay between the germline ends. The CDR3 sequence is 15 residues long. Germline V lookup: CDR1 LNHDA, CDR2 SQIVND (reference sequence). DNA of the CDR3: TGTGCCAGTAGGGCCTGGACAGTTTCTAACTATGGCTACACCTTC. Translation: CASRAWTVSNYGYTF. The whole variable domain, filled in from reference TRBV19 and TRBJ1-2, reads DGGITQSPKYLFRKEGQNVTLSCEQNLNHDAMYWYRQDPGQGLRLIYYSQIVNDFQKGDIAEGYSVSREKKESFPLTVTSAQKNPTAFYLCASRAWTVSNYGYTFGSGTRLTVV.

This sequence joins TRBV27 and TRBJ2-2, with 8 bases identical to TRBD1. Germline CDR1 reads MNHEY; CDR2 reads SMNVEV (reference sequence). V lost 10 bases to trimming and J lost 0 bases; unmatched junction nucleotides: 16. The CDR3 extends over 18 amino acids. The CDR3 sequence: CATAGRTGMVANTGELFF. For the CDR3, the DNA is TGTGCCACTGCCGGTCGGACAGGGATGGTAGCGAACACCGGGGAGCTGTTTTTT.

V usage is TRBV29-1 and J usage is TRBJ2-2, with 9 bases lining up with TRBD1. Germline V gene sequence: CDR1 SQVTM, CDR2 ANQGSEA. The CDR3 sequence is 14 residues long. With V trimmed by 4 bases and J by 3 bases, 3 bases remained unmatched. The CDR3 DNA sequence: TGCAGCGTTGTGAGGGACAGGGACACCGGGGAGCTGTTTTTT. Its translation: CSVVRDRDTGELFF.

This chain links TRBV2 with TRBJ2-5; 9 bases are shared with TRBD1. Germline V gene data show CDR1 as SNHLY and CDR2 as FYNNEI. The junction had 4 bases not matched to a gene; V was cut back by 0 bases and J by 5 bases. This CDR3 has 15 residues. The CDR3 nucleotides are TGTGCCAGCAGTGAAGCGGGACAGGGTACGGAGACCCAGTACTTC. It specifies CASSEAGQGTETQYF.

The V call is TRBV27, the J call TRBJ2-7; TRBD1 might be the D (6 bases). This CDR3 is built from 15 residues. V was clipped by 2 bases and J by 5 bases, with 16 bases between them. Germline V CDR1 and CDR2: MNHEY, SMNVEV (reference sequence). The CDR3 DNA is TGTGCCAGCAGTTTAACGTTTACAGGGCGAGACGAGCAGTACTTC. Encoded protein: CASSLTFTGRDEQYF.

A note on this clone: At one end, the junction sequence differs from germline, possibly due to a read error. The rearrangement uses TRBV9 and TRBJ2-2, with D possibly called TRBD1 or TRBD2 (7 bases each). The CDR3 is made up of 15 amino acids. Germline loops: CDR1 SGDLS, CDR2 YYNGEE. The CDR3 is CARRGGDWHTGELFF. As DNA, the CDR3 is TGTGCCCGCAGGGGGGGGGACTGGCACACCGGGGAGCTGTTTTTT.

V gene TRBV19 combines with J gene TRBJ1-1, with 7 bases fitting TRBD1. This CDR3 contains 15 residues. Germline-derived CDR1 and CDR2 are LNHDA and SQIVND (reference sequence). With V trimmed by 4 bases and J by 0 bases, 5 bases remained unmatched. The DNA for the CDR3 is TGTGCCAGTAGTAGAGAACAGGGGATGAACACTGAAGCTTTCTTT. Translating it yields CASSREQGMNTEAFF.

The rearrangement links TRBV25-1 to TRBJ1-5, with D perhaps matching TRBD1 (6 bases). This CDR3 has 13 amino acids. CDR1 and CDR2 (germline): MGHDK, SYGVNS. Trimming cost V 6 bases and J 4 bases, with 10 bases left between them. DNA for the CDR3: TGTGCCAGCAGCCATGGGACAAATCAGCCCCAGCATTTT. Its protein is CASSHGTNQPQHF.

The V and J genes are TRBV6-5 and TRBJ2-1, with 7 bases aligning to TRBD2. With V trimmed by 5 bases and J by 8 bases, 9 bases remained unmatched. Per the germline V gene, CDR1 is MNHEY and CDR2 is SVGAGI. CDR3 length: 14 residues. The CDR3 protein is CASSIRTRDDEQFF. The CDR3 DNA reads as TGTGCCAGCAGTATCCGGACTAGGGACGATGAGCAGTTCTTC.

The chain combines TRBV6-5 with TRBJ1-2, with a tentative D call TRBD1 (6 bases). The CDR3 has 15 residues. Looked up from germline, CDR1 is MNHEY and CDR2 is SVGAGI. Trimming removed 6 bases at V and 4 bases at J, with 18 bases between. The CDR3 nucleotides read TGTGCCAGCAGAATTAGTGGGGGCTACGGCTATGGCTACACCTTC. Translating gives CASRISGGYGYGYTF.

The rearrangement joins TRBV24-1 to TRBJ2-1; the D is unclear. CDR1 is KGHDR and CDR2 is SFDVKD in the germline V gene. The V end was cut by 1 base, the J end by 13 bases, with 7 bases between. The CDR3 loop spans 11 amino acids. The CDR3 DNA reads TGTGCCACCAGTGATTTAGTAGTACAGTTCTTC. Translated: CATSDLVVQFF.

The chain carries TRBV5-4 and TRBJ1-6; the match to TRBD1 covers 10 bases. J gave up 10 bases and V 0 bases, and 4 bases lay outside the gene matches. The V gene's germline CDR1 is SGHNT and CDR2 YYREEE (reference sequence). The CDR3 contains 15 residues. The CDR3 spells CASSLGDRGGSPLHF. The CDR3 bases are TGTGCCAGCAGCTTGGGGGACAGGGGTGGATCACCCCTCCACTTT.

The V gene is TRBV19, the J gene TRBJ2-2; perhaps TRBD1 as D (6 bases). The V and J ends lost 5 bases and 1 base respectively, with 8 bases between them. CDR1 and CDR2 (germline): LNHDA, SQIVND (reference sequence). The CDR3 is 14 residues long. CDR3 region: CASSPQGNTGELFF. The CDR3 DNA is TGTGCCAGTAGTCCACAGGGGAACACCGGGGAGCTGTTTTTT.

The chain is built from TRBV19 and TRBJ2-7, with 8 bases that match TRBD1. The CDR3 consists of 14 residues. V was pared by 5 bases and J by 7 bases, with 10 bases of the junction left unmatched. The germline V gene encodes CDR1 LNHDA and CDR2 SQIVND (reference sequence). The CDR3 DNA sequence: TGTGCCAGTAGTTTACGGACAGGGTTTGGGGAGCAGTACTTC. This translates into CASSLRTGFGEQYF. The full variable domain, completed using reference TRBV19 and TRBJ2-7, is DGGITQSPKYLFRKEGQNVTLSCEQNLNHDAMYWYRQDPGQGLRLIYYSQIVNDFQKGDIAEGYSVSREKKESFPLTVTSAQKNPTAFYLCASSLRTGFGEQYFGPGTRLTVT.

The rearrangement uses TRBV6-5 and TRBJ1-2; D remains ambiguous. The V and J ends lost 6 bases and 8 bases respectively, with 10 bases between them. This CDR3 has 11 residues. Germline V lookup: CDR1 MNHEY, CDR2 SVGAGI. CDR3 residues: CASSDFGGYTF. CDR3 bases: TGTGCCAGCAGCGACTTCGGGGGCTACACCTTC.

This chain connects TRBV3-1 (or the pseudogene TRBV3-2) to TRBJ2-7; 13 positions match TRBD2. Unmatched junction bases numbered 12, after V lost 8 bases and J lost 5 bases. This CDR3 has 16 amino acids. The germline V gene encodes CDR1 LGHDT and CDR2 YNNKEL (reference sequence). CDR3 loop: CASRGGLAGEAHEQYF. CDR3 bases: TGTGCCAGCCGGGGCGGACTAGCGGGGGAGGCCCACGAGCAGTACTTC.

The CDR3 nucleotides are TGTGCCAGCAACGCCCTCCAGGGTAGCTCCTACGAGCAGTACTTC. Encoded protein: CASNALQGSSYEQYF. V is TRBV27 and J is TRBJ2-7; tentative D call: TRBD1 (5 bases). The CDR3 has 15 residues. CDR1 and CDR2 (germline): MNHEY, SMNVEV (reference sequence). The germline V and J ends were trimmed by 7 bases and 0 bases, with 16 bases remaining between them.

V gene TRBV10-3 combines with J gene TRBJ1-1; a possible D gene is TRBD1 (5 bases). Germline CDR1 and CDR2: ENHRY and SYGVKD. The V and J ends lost 5 bases and 5 bases respectively, with 12 bases between them. The CDR3 length is 13 residues. The CDR3 reads CAISRQIRTEAFF. The DNA for the CDR3 is TGTGCCATCAGTCGACAGATTCGGACTGAAGCTTTCTTT.

This clone was counted ten times or more. The chain recombines TRBV7-8 with TRBJ1-6, with 10 bases identical to TRBD1. This CDR3 comprises 17 residues. The V segment lost 5 bases and the J segment 7 bases; nucleotides outside the gene matches: 11. The germline V gene has CDR1 SGHVS and CDR2 FQNEAQ. CDR3: CASSPRQGALSNSPLHF. As DNA, the CDR3 is TGTGCCAGCAGCCCAAGACAGGGGGCGCTTTCCAATTCACCCCTCCACTTT.

This chain uses TRBV10-2 with TRBJ1-1; D gene uncertain. The germline V gene encodes CDR1 WSHSY and CDR2 SAAADI. The CDR3 has 13 residues. V was clipped by 4 bases and J by 2 bases, with 8 bases between them. The CDR3 loop is CASSARDNTEAFF. The CDR3 region has the DNA TGCGCCAGCAGTGCGAGGGATAACACTGAAGCTTTCTTT.

This chain uses TRBV7-2 with TRBJ2-1; 7 positions match TRBD2. Germline trimming cut 1 base from V and 6 bases from J; bases unmatched to any gene: 9. CDR3 size: 16 residues. CDR1 SGHTA and CDR2 FQGNSA come from the germline V gene. The CDR3 protein is CASSLGTRARGNEQFF. The CDR3 DNA is TGTGCCAGCAGCTTAGGGACTAGGGCGAGGGGCAATGAGCAGTTCTTC.

This rearrangement joins TRBV5-1 to TRBJ1-1; possibly TRBD1 for D (5 bases). CDR3 size: 13 residues. Trimming took 5 bases from V and 2 from J, leaving 10 bases between them. The germline V gene encodes CDR1 SGHRS and CDR2 YFSETQ. CDR3 loop: CASSYDSNTEAFF. The CDR3 coding sequence is TGCGCCAGCAGTTACGACAGCAACACTGAAGCTTTCTTT.

J is TRBJ1-1 and V is TRBV29-1; D uncertain. The CDR3 has 13 amino acids. The ends were cut back, 4 bases at V and 1 base at J, with 10 bases in the middle. The germline gives CDR1 SQVTM, CDR2 ANQGSEA. The DNA of the CDR3 is TGCAGCGTTGGCCCTAGCAAGAACACTGAAGCTTTCTTT. This sequence encodes CSVGPSKNTEAFF.

This chain links TRBV5-1 with TRBJ2-7; D is perhaps TRBD2 (7 bases). The CDR3 length is 14 residues. The V end was cut by 0 bases, the J end by 6 bases, with 13 bases between. The germline V gene has CDR1 SGHRS and CDR2 YFSETQ. The CDR3 sequence is CASSLVGGPGEQYF. The CDR3 DNA follows: TGCGCCAGCAGCTTGGTGGGGGGGCCCGGCGAGCAGTACTTC.

The rearrangement uses TRBV6-2 or TRBV6-3 and TRBJ2-5, with D maybe TRBD2 (6 bases). This CDR3 has 15 residues. Germline-derived CDR1 and CDR2 are MNHEY and SVGEGT. V lost 0 bases and J lost 4, with 12 bases in between. Here the CDR3 reads CASSYSGGEGETQYF. The CDR3 DNA sequence: TGTGCCAGCAGTTACTCCGGGGGTGAGGGAGAGACCCAGTACTTC.